Listed here are 26 T cell receptor beta chains from one sample, sequenced in a study of Ad26.COV2.S vaccination and SARS-CoV-2 variants. Treatment specified: some 20 received Ad26.COV2.S at low or high dose, single or two shots; roughly five received placebo; per-sample allocation not given. Specimens were obtained on day 63 following the first vaccine or placebo injection. Using immunoSEQ multiplex PCR, the repertoire was profiled, and TCRdb retains in-frame clones only, with some absent. The sample carries approximately 340,000 clones, approximately 85% recorded once. Sequencing was performed on peripheral blood, taken in a trial of Ad26.COV2.S vaccine versus placebo. These receptor sequences come from a person aged 18-60 years who received the Ad26.COV2.S COVID-19 vaccine or a placebo.

Here the CDR3 reads CASSGQAAGNTIYF. The CDR3 coding sequence is TGTGCCAGTTCGGGACAGGCGGCTGGAAACACCATATATTTT. This chain uses TRBV18 with TRBJ1-3; 8 positions agree with TRBD1. Germline V gives CDR1 KGHSH, CDR2 LQKENI. Trimming cost V 9 bases and J 2 bases; bases outside gene matches: 6. The CDR3 spans 14 residues.

The chain joins TRBV2 to TRBJ1-5; D might be TRBD1 (6 bases). The germline CDR1 and CDR2 sequences are SNHLY and FYNNEI. Trimming removed 0 bases at V and 5 bases at J, with 14 bases between. This CDR3 spans 16 amino acids. CDR3 sequence (DNA): TGTGCCAGCAGTGAAGCGCTAGAGGGGGTACATCAGCCCCAGCATTTT. This sequence encodes CASSEALEGVHQPQHF.

The chain employs TRBV11-2 and TRBJ2-7; either TRBD1 or TRBD2 may supply D (5 bases each). The CDR3 runs 16 residues. V was pared by 4 bases and J by 0 bases, with 16 bases between. Germline V gene sequence: CDR1 SGHAT, CDR2 FQNNGV. CDR3 amino acids: CASSSGTGRSSYEQYF. CDR3 nucleotide sequence: TGTGCCAGCAGCTCAGGGACGGGCAGGAGCTCCTACGAGCAGTACTTC.

This chain links TRBV7-8 with TRBJ2-7, with D possibly matching TRBD2 (5 bases). The CDR3 is 14 amino acids. Trimming left V 2 bases short and J 4 bases short, with 12 bases between. Germline V gives CDR1 SGHVS, CDR2 FQNEAQ. DNA of the CDR3: TGTGCCAGCAGCTTAATCGGGATTGGGTACGAGCAGTACTTC. It yields the protein CASSLIGIGYEQYF.

The V call is TRBV10-3, the J call TRBJ2-1; D is perhaps TRBD2 (5 bases). This CDR3 has 11 amino acids. Germline loops: CDR1 ENHRY, CDR2 SYGVKD. The V end was cut by 10 bases, the J end by 7 bases, with 11 bases between. The CDR3: CANSPGNEQFF. The DNA for the CDR3 is TGTGCCAACTCCCCGGGGAATGAGCAGTTCTTC.

V usage is TRBV7-2 and J usage is TRBJ2-2; 7 nucleotides line up with TRBD1. Trimming cost V 1 base and J 7 bases; bases outside gene matches: 6. The CDR3 is 15 amino acids. CDR1 is SGHTA and CDR2 is FQGNSA in the germline V gene. CDR3 in DNA: TGTGCCAGCAGCTTAGGGGGCCAGGGGGTCGGGGAGCTGTTTTTT. Translating gives CASSLGGQGVGELFF.

The chain has TRBV6-4 and TRBJ2-3; 13 bases match TRBD2. The J segment lost 1 base and the V segment lost 6 bases, leaving 1 base of the junction unmatched. The CDR3 loop spans 15 amino acids. Germline loops: CDR1 MRHNA, CDR2 SNTAGT. The CDR3 DNA reads TGTGCCAGCAGAGGGACTAGCGGGGGCACAGATACGCAGTATTTT. Translation: CASRGTSGGTDTQYF.

This clone was picked up one time. This chain uses TRBV5-8 with TRBJ1-3, with D uncertain. Trimming took off 5 bases at V and 10 bases at J, with 28 bases between the two ends. CDR1 is SGHTS, CDR2 YDEGEE, per germline. CDR3 length: 17 residues. The CDR3 protein is CASRTESGSKVVGTIYF. In DNA, the CDR3 is TGTGCCAGCAGAACCGAGAGCGGGTCAAAGGTGGTTGGTACCATATATTTT.

The CDR3 spells CASRWGEELDNEQFF. As DNA, the CDR3 is TGCGCCAGCAGATGGGGGGAGGAACTTGACAATGAGCAGTTCTTC. The chain couples TRBV10-2 to TRBJ2-1; D is possibly TRBD2 (6 bases). This CDR3 is 15 amino acids long. In germline, CDR1 is WSHSY, CDR2 SAAADI. Trimming pared 6 bases from V and 5 bases from J, leaving 17 bases between.

The rearrangement links TRBV30 to TRBJ2-1, with 12 nucleotides matching TRBD2. This CDR3 is built from 16 residues. V lost 0 bases to trimming and J lost 4 bases; unmatched junction nucleotides: 4. The germline V gene encodes CDR1 GTSNPN and CDR2 SVGIG (reference sequence). The CDR3 DNA follows: TGTGCCTGGAGTGTCGGGCTAGCGGGGGGGTACAATGAGCAGTTCTTC. Translating it yields CAWSVGLAGGYNEQFF.

The chain couples TRBV7-2 to TRBJ2-3; D is unresolved. Germline V gene lookup returns CDR1 SGHTA and CDR2 FQGNSA. The CDR3 loop spans 16 amino acids. The V end lost 3 bases, the J end lost 0 bases, and 13 bases lay between the germline ends. CDR3 sequence reads: CASSLLNPTSTDTQYF. CDR3 DNA: TGTGCCAGCAGCTTGCTGAATCCCACTAGCACAGATACGCAGTATTTT.

This sequence joins TRBV3-1 (or the pseudogene TRBV3-2) and TRBJ1-6; TRBD1 is a possible D gene (6 bases). V was shortened by 0 bases and J by 10 bases, with 16 bases between the two germline ends. CDR1 is LGHDT, CDR2 YNNKEL, per germline (reference sequence). This CDR3 has 16 amino acids. CDR3 sequence reads: CASSQDRGGVWSPLHF. In DNA, the CDR3 is TGTGCCAGCAGCCAAGATAGGGGGGGTGTATGGTCACCCCTCCACTTT.

The rearrangement joins TRBV10-3 to TRBJ2-2; D uncertain. V lost 2 bases, J lost 9 bases, and 7 bases lay in between. This CDR3 is 12 amino acids long. Per the germline V gene, CDR1 is ENHRY and CDR2 is SYGVKD. The CDR3 reads CAISEPARELFF. In DNA form, the CDR3 reads TGTGCCATCAGTGAGCCAGCCAGGGAGCTGTTTTTT.

This rearrangement joins TRBV3-1 (or the pseudogene TRBV3-2) to TRBJ2-5, with 9 bases aligning to TRBD2. CDR1 is LGHDT and CDR2 is YNNKEL in the germline V gene (reference sequence). V gave up 4 bases and J gave up 2 bases; unmatched junction bases: 8. The CDR3 extends over 16 amino acids. CDR3 loop: CASSPVGRGGQETQYF. CDR3 coding DNA: TGTGCCAGCAGCCCGGTGGGGCGGGGGGGGCAAGAGACCCAGTACTTC.

The CDR3 DNA reads TGTGCCAGCAGTGATCTTGGGGGGCCGGGCAATCAGCCCCAGCATTTT. Amino acid sequence: CASSDLGGPGNQPQHF. V is TRBV2 and J is TRBJ1-5; maybe TRBD1 (6 bases). Trimming left V 3 bases short and J 2 bases short, with 14 bases between. CDR1 SNHLY and CDR2 FYNNEI come from the germline V gene. The length of the CDR3 is 16 residues. The whole variable domain, remainder taken from reference TRBV2 and TRBJ1-5, is EPEVTQTPSHQVTQMGQEVILRCVPISNHLYFYWYRQILGQKVEFLVSFYNNEISEKSEIFDDQFSVERPDGSNFTLKIRSTKLEDSAMYFCASSDLGGPGNQPQHFGDGTRLSIL.

The chain recombines TRBV3-1 (or the pseudogene TRBV3-2) with TRBJ2-3; the match to TRBD1 covers 9 bases. The J segment lost 4 bases and the V segment lost 4 bases, leaving 6 bases of the junction unmatched. Germline V gives CDR1 LGHDT, CDR2 YNNKEL (reference sequence). CDR3 length: 15 amino acids. The CDR3 DNA follows: TGTGCCAGCAGCCCTAGACAGGGGGTGGCAGATACGCAGTATTTT. This sequence encodes CASSPRQGVADTQYF.

V gene TRBV9 combines with J gene TRBJ1-4; TRBD1 matches at 9 bases. The CDR3 runs to 20 residues. Germline V lookup: CDR1 SGDLS, CDR2 YYNGEE. V trimming: 1 base; J trimming: 0 bases; junction bases outside the gene matches: 13. Here the CDR3 reads CASSVQDRGGSTATNEKLFF. In DNA form, the CDR3 reads TGTGCCAGCAGCGTACAAGACAGGGGGGGATCAACTGCAACTAATGAAAAACTGTTTTTT.

V usage is TRBV6-5 and J usage is TRBJ2-1, with 7 bases that match TRBD2. CDR3 length: 16 residues. The ends lost 1 base at V and 0 bases at J; junction bases unmatched: 3. Looked up from germline, CDR1 is MNHEY and CDR2 is SVGAGI. The CDR3 loop is CASSYYGGSSYNEQFF. As DNA, the CDR3 is TGTGCCAGCAGTTACTACGGCGGGAGCTCCTACAATGAGCAGTTCTTC.

The chain combines TRBV5-1 with TRBJ2-4; a weak D match, TRBD1 (7 bases). From germline, CDR1 is SGHRS and CDR2 YFSETQ. The length of the CDR3 is 18 residues. Trimming shortened V by 0 bases and J by 3 bases, and 19 bases separated the two germline ends. This CDR3 is CASSLAGGQTVVKNIQYF. Written as DNA, the CDR3 is TGCGCCAGCAGCTTGGCCGGGGGACAGACCGTGGTCAAAAACATTCAGTACTTC.

This clone occurred a few times. The V gene is TRBV30, the J gene TRBJ1-3, with D possibly TRBD1 on 5 matching bases. From germline, CDR1 is GTSNPN and CDR2 SVGIG (reference sequence). The V gene lost 8 bases and the J gene lost 3 bases, with 11 bases spanning the gap. This CDR3 spans 12 amino acids. The CDR3 here is CAGGTGGNTIYF. The CDR3 DNA reads as TGTGCCGGAGGGACCGGTGGAAACACCATATATTTT.

V usage is TRBV18 and J usage is TRBJ1-2; D unclear. V lost 3 bases to trimming and J lost 5 bases, with 10 bases between them. Germline V gene sequence: CDR1 KGHSH, CDR2 LQKENI. The CDR3 is 13 residues long. The CDR3 sequence: CASSPSWEYGYTF. The CDR3, as DNA: TGTGCCAGCTCACCCTCCTGGGAATATGGCTACACCTTC.

The J gene is TRBJ1-3, the V gene TRBV7-2; no reliable D call. Trimming removed 1 base at V and 0 bases at J, with 10 bases between. This CDR3 comprises 16 residues. CDR1 and CDR2 from the germline V gene are SGHTA and FQGNSA. The DNA for the CDR3 is TGTGCCAGCAGCTTAGGGCAGCCGAGCTCTGGAAACACCATATATTTT. Protein sequence: CASSLGQPSSGNTIYF.

The chain employs TRBV6-1 and TRBJ1-2, with no clear D. V was clipped by 2 bases and J by 8 bases, with 12 bases between them. Germline V CDR1 and CDR2: MNHNS, SASEGT. This CDR3 comprises 13 residues. The DNA of the CDR3 is TGTGCCAGCAGTGAACAGGTGTCACTCGGCTACACCTTC. Protein: CASSEQVSLGYTF.

V is TRBV25-1 and J is TRBJ1-1; D ambiguous. V shed 3 bases and J shed 0 bases, with 5 bases lying between them. The CDR3 extends over 13 amino acids. CDR1 is MGHDK, CDR2 SYGVNS, per germline. The CDR3 here is CASSDRVNTEAFF. The CDR3 nucleotides are TGTGCCAGCAGTGACAGAGTGAACACTGAAGCTTTCTTT.

This chain uses TRBV5-1 with TRBJ2-3; 7 nucleotides agree with TRBD2. Per germline, CDR1 SGHRS and CDR2 YFSETQ. Trimming at V came to 3 bases and at J to 5 bases, leaving 12 bases not matched to a gene. The length of the CDR3 is 16 residues. Written as DNA, the CDR3 is TGCGCCAGCAGCTCCTATAGCGGGCTGGGGAAAGATACGCAGTATTTT. Protein product: CASSSYSGLGKDTQYF.

This sequence joins TRBV5-1 and TRBJ2-2; D uncertain. The V end lost 0 bases, the J end lost 5 bases, and 11 bases lay between the germline ends. Germline CDR1 reads SGHRS; CDR2 reads YFSETQ. The CDR3 totals 15 residues. The CDR3 sequence is CASSLGGPRTGELFF. For the CDR3, the DNA is TGCGCCAGCAGCTTGGGTGGCCCCAGGACCGGGGAGCTGTTTTTT.